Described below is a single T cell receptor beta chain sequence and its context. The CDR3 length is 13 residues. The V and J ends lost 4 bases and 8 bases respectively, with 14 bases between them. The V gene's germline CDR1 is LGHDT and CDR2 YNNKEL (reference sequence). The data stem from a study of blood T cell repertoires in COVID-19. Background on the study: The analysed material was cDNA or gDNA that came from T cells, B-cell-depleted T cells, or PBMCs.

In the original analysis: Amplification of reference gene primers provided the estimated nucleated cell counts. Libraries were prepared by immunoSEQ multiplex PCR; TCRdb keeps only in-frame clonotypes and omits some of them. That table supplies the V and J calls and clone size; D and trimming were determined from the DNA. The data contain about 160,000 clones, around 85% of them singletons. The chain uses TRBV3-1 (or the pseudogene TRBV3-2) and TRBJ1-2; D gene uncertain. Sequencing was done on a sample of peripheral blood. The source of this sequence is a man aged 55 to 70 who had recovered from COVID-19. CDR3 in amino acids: CASSPSQGSGYTF. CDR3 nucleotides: TGTGCCAGCAGCCCCTCCCAAGGGAGCGGCTACACCTTC.